Presented here are 21 T cell receptor beta chains from one specimen sequenced in a study of cytomegalovirus exposure and HLA in healthy donors. The study ran its PCR with 60 Vbeta and 13 Jbeta primers. Repertoires were generated with immunoSEQ multiplex PCR, while TCRdb's copy carries only in-frame clones and drops some. The table includes about 150,000 clones, roughly 79% detected once. The material sequenced was PBMCs. These receptors all come from a man in his forties in good health and CMV-seronegative.

This clone was found once. This chain joins TRBV7-2 and TRBJ1-5; D gene ambiguous. The CDR3 sequence is 14 residues long. Germline loops: CDR1 SGHTA, CDR2 FQGNSA. V lost 3 bases and J lost 4, with 10 bases in between. The CDR3 loop is CASSFIERNQPQHF. The CDR3 DNA sequence: TGTGCCAGCAGCTTCATAGAGCGTAATCAGCCCCAGCATTTT.

DNA for the CDR3: TGTGCCAGCAGCTCCCAGCCCACAGGGGAAGGCTACACCTTC. Protein: CASSSQPTGEGYTF. V usage is TRBV7-3 and J usage is TRBJ1-2; 7 positions match TRBD1. Germline V CDR1 and CDR2: SGHTA, FQGTGA. Trimming at V came to 4 bases and at J to 8 bases, leaving 10 bases not matched to a gene. This CDR3 is 14 amino acids long.

The chain has TRBV30 and TRBJ1-1; 9 bases are a match to TRBD1. This CDR3 is 14 amino acids long. The V gene end was trimmed by 1 base and the J gene end by 5 bases; junction bases not matched to a gene: 5. Germline V gives CDR1 GTSNPN, CDR2 SVGIG (reference sequence). This CDR3 is CAWSGGQGWTEAFF. DNA of the CDR3: TGTGCCTGGAGTGGGGGACAGGGATGGACTGAAGCTTTCTTT.

The chain uses TRBV5-1 and TRBJ2-5; a possible D gene is TRBD2 (6 bases). The last part of the DNA fits TRBJ2-7 better; the J call may be wrong. The CDR3 sequence is 14 residues long. Germline assignment: CDR1 SGHRS and CDR2 YFSETQ. The CDR3 protein is CASSFGRGGDEQYF. The CDR3 nucleotides read TGCGCCAGCAGCTTCGGCCGGGGAGGCGACGAGCAGTACTTC.

The chain is built from TRBV5-1 and TRBJ1-5; D gene ambiguous. The CDR3 runs 13 residues. The germline gives CDR1 SGHRS, CDR2 YFSETQ. Trimming took 5 bases from V and 0 from J, leaving 6 bases between them. CDR3 region: CASRADSNQPQHF. The CDR3 region has the DNA TGCGCCAGCAGGGCGGATAGCAATCAGCCCCAGCATTTT.

V and J are TRBV7-9 and TRBJ2-5, with 8 bases aligning to TRBD2. Trimming cost V 3 bases and J 5 bases; bases outside gene matches: 8. The CDR3 has 15 residues. The germline gives CDR1 SEHNR, CDR2 FQNEAQ (reference sequence). The CDR3 nucleotides read TGTGCCAGCAGCTTTTTGGCGGGAGGACTGGAGACCCAGTACTTC. Translation gives CASSFLAGGLETQYF.

The V and J genes are TRBV11-2 and TRBJ2-5, with TRBD2 as a possible D gene (6 bases). The V end lost 3 bases, the J end lost 4 bases, and 15 bases lay between the germline ends. The germline CDR1 and CDR2 sequences are SGHAT and FQNNGV. The CDR3 length is 15 residues. The chain's CDR3 is CASSFGRHNRETQYF. The CDR3 nucleotides read TGTGCCAGCAGCTTCGGGAGACATAACCGAGAGACCCAGTACTTC.

The rearrangement uses TRBV5-5 and TRBJ2-7, with 9 bases aligning to TRBD2. Germline loops: CDR1 SGHKS, CDR2 YYEKEE (reference sequence). CDR3 length equals 15 residues. After removal of 3 bases from V and 3 bases from J, the junction contained 7 bases not matched to a gene. The DNA of the CDR3 is TGTGCCAGCAGCTCCGCGGGAGGGGGAGGCTACGAGCAGTACTTC. Its translation: CASSSAGGGGYEQYF. Full variable domain (rest looked up from reference TRBV5-5 and TRBJ2-7): DAGVTQSPTHLIKTRGQQVTLRCSPISGHKSVSWYQQVLGQGPQFIFQYYEKEERGRGNFPDRFSARQFPNYSSELNVNALLLGDSALYLCASSSAGGGGYEQYFGPGTRLTVT.

J is TRBJ2-2 and V is TRBV21-1; TRBD1 reflects the table's D call only, with no check against the DNA. TRBV21-1 is recorded as a pseudogene. This CDR3 has 19 amino acids. CDR3 amino acids: CASSSSDTLLAVNTGELFF. The CDR3 coding sequence is TGTGCCAGCAGCTCTTCGGACACGCTTCTGGCTGTTAACACCGGGGAGCTGTTTTTT.

On this clone itself: At one of its ends the junction is not consistent with the germline gene, which may arise from a read error. The J gene is TRBJ2-6, the V gene TRBV19; 8 nucleotides line up with TRBD1. Germline assignment: CDR1 LNHDA and CDR2 SQIVND (reference sequence). This CDR3 contains 16 residues. CDR3 amino acids: CASSITGGPGANGLTF. The CDR3 DNA sequence: TGTGCCAGTAGTATTACAGGGGGACCCGGGGCCAACGGCCTGACTTTC.

This sequence joins TRBV28 and TRBJ2-3; 7 bases match TRBD2. Germline lookup yields CDR1 MDHEN and CDR2 SYDVKM. The CDR3 covers 15 residues. V was clipped by 3 bases and J by 2 bases; unmatched bases: 5. The CDR3: CASSFASGPTDTQYF. The DNA for the CDR3 is TGTGCCAGCAGTTTCGCTAGCGGCCCCACAGATACGCAGTATTTT. Combining the CDR3 with reference TRBV28 and TRBJ2-3 gives the whole variable domain DVKVTQSSRYLVKRTGEKVFLECVQDMDHENMFWYRQDPGLGLRLIYFSYDVKMKEKGDIPEGYSVSREKKERFSLILESASTNQTSMYLCASSFASGPTDTQYFGPGTRLTVL.

This chain uses TRBV27 with TRBJ1-1, with 8 bases matching TRBD1. CDR3 length: 13 amino acids. The V segment lost 5 bases and the J segment 11 bases; nucleotides outside the gene matches: 10. CDR1 is MNHEY and CDR2 is SMNVEV in the germline V gene (reference sequence). The CDR3 reads CASSAGQGLRAFF. The CDR3, as DNA: TGTGCCAGCAGTGCAGGACAGGGTCTGAGGGCTTTCTTT.

The chain uses TRBV18 and TRBJ1-5, with TRBD1 as a possible D gene (5 bases). The germline V and J ends were trimmed by 5 bases and 4 bases, with 12 bases remaining between them. CDR1 is KGHSH, CDR2 LQKENI, per germline. This CDR3 has 14 amino acids. This CDR3 reads CASSAGGENQPQHF. CDR3 DNA: TGTGCCAGCTCAGCTGGGGGGGAGAATCAGCCCCAGCATTTT.

The chain couples TRBV25-1 to TRBJ2-1, with D maybe TRBD2 (6 bases). This CDR3 comprises 13 residues. Germline-derived CDR1 and CDR2 are MGHDK and SYGVNS. V was cut by 6 bases and J by 7 bases, with 13 bases left in between. CDR3 nucleotide sequence: TGTGCCAGCAGCGCCCCGCGGGGAAATGAGCAGTTCTTC. It yields the protein CASSAPRGNEQFF.

This chain joins TRBV7-8 and TRBJ2-1; 8 nucleotides match TRBD1. The CDR3 runs 13 residues. Germline loops: CDR1 SGHVS, CDR2 FQNEAQ. The trim removed 2 bases at V and 10 bases at J, leaving 4 bases unmatched. CDR3 residues: CASSLRDRREQFF. The CDR3, as DNA: TGTGCCAGCAGCTTAAGGGACAGGAGAGAGCAGTTCTTC.

J is TRBJ2-5 and V is TRBV9; D is ambiguous. The J call is doubtful: the DNA matches TRBJ2-7 better. CDR1 and CDR2 (germline): SGDLS, YYNGEE. CDR3 length: 12 residues. In DNA, the CDR3 is TGTGCCAGCAGCGCCGCGGACTACGAGCAGTACTTC. Protein product: CASSAADYEQYF.

This clone was seen a single time. The CDR3 DNA follows: TGTGCCAGCAGCTTAGGGGACAGGGGAGACACTGAAGCTTTCTTT. Protein sequence: CASSLGDRGDTEAFF. The rearrangement joins TRBV11-3 to TRBJ1-1; 10 nucleotides match TRBD1. The CDR3 has 15 amino acids. In germline, CDR1 is SGHNT, CDR2 YENEEA. Trimming removed 1 base from V and 3 bases from J; junction bases left unmatched: 2.

V and J are TRBV6-5 and TRBJ2-2; 7 nucleotides align to TRBD2. V lost 6 bases, J lost 8 bases, and 12 bases stayed unmatched. Germline CDR1 reads MNHEY; CDR2 reads SVGAGI. This CDR3 contains 15 residues. CDR3 nucleotides: TGTGCCAGCAGCTTGACCGACGGGGGGTCAGGGGAGCTGTTTTTT. Amino acid sequence: CASSLTDGGSGELFF.

The chain couples TRBV2 to TRBJ2-1; D perhaps matches TRBD2 (6 bases). Germline values: CDR1 SNHLY, CDR2 FYNNEI. This CDR3 is built from 15 residues. Trimming left V 7 bases short and J 3 bases short, with 16 bases between. The CDR3 spells CASKEVRELYNEQFF. CDR3 nucleotide sequence: TGTGCCAGCAAAGAGGTACGGGAGCTCTACAATGAGCAGTTCTTC. The full variable domain, its missing parts supplied by reference TRBV2 and TRBJ2-1, is EPEVTQTPSHQVTQMGQEVILRCVPISNHLYFYWYRQILGQKVEFLVSFYNNEISEKSEIFDDQFSVERPDGSNFTLKIRSTKLEDSAMYFCASKEVRELYNEQFFGPGTRLTVL.

The rearrangement links TRBV29-1 to TRBJ2-2, with D possibly being TRBD1 (5 bases). Germline CDR1 reads SQVTM; CDR2 reads ANQGSEA. Trimming pared 7 bases from V and 4 bases from J, leaving 13 bases between. The CDR3 sequence is 13 residues long. CDR3 sequence (DNA): TGCAGCGCGCTCCTAGGGGCCACCGGGGAGCTGTTTTTT. Translating gives CSALLGATGELFF.

The count of this clone is one. The chain recombines TRBV5-1 with TRBJ2-2, with D possibly matching TRBD1 (5 bases). Germline-derived CDR1 and CDR2 are SGHRS and YFSETQ. V lost 4 bases and J 5 bases, leaving 18 bases between the germline ends. CDR3 length: 16 residues. CDR3 bases: TGCGCCAGCAGCCCGGGTAGTGGATCAGGGACCGGGGAGCTGTTTTTT. It codes for CASSPGSGSGTGELFF.